The clone carrying this TCR beta chain was seen ten or more times. Its specificity is not known. V gave up 1 base and J gave up 8 bases, with 12 bases separating them. The CDR3 sequence is 14 residues long. Germline V gives CDR1 SGHTA, CDR2 FQGNSA. This sample was included in a study of identical twins. Findings of the study overall: Researchers caution that invariant MAIT and iNKT cells could partly confound zero-insertion analyses.

From the 5' RACE reads, TCRdb called clonotypes with MiXCR, one entry per CDR3 protein. The data show a few hundred thousand distinct CDR3 sequences, about 8% seen once. These data also formed part of another study, on yellow fever vaccine responses in identical twins.

The V and J genes are TRBV7-2 and TRBJ2-1, with D hard to call. Material: CD8+ T cells sorted from blood. The sequence derives from a woman aged 18-35 years in good health. The CDR3 coding sequence is TGTGCCAGCAGCTTAGACGGTCCCCTGGATGAGCAGTTCTTC. Residues: CASSLDGPLDEQFF.